This T cell receptor (beta chain) derives from a study of graft-versus-host responses after intestinal transplantation. Overall study findings and caveats: There was an association between peak levels of circulating GvH clones and early post-transplant HvG declines.

Details on this clone: Its cognate antigen is unknown. At the DNA level, this CDR3 is encoded by other sequences in the same sample as well.

Repertoires were generated with immunoSEQ multiplex PCR, while TCRdb's copy carries only in-frame clones and drops some. The sample holds 25,000 to 35,000 clones, 90% to 95% seen once. CDR3 length: 17 residues. V shed 0 bases, J shed 3 bases, and the junction held 8 bases outside the gene matches. The germline V gene encodes CDR1 LGHNT and CDR2 FRNRAP. The rearrangement links TRBV12-5 to TRBJ2-7; 10 bases map to TRBD2. The clonotype originates from a human patient who received an intestinal transplant, so some T cells may come from the graft donor. The sample in question was PBMCs, obtained about 70 days after intestinal transplant. For the CDR3, the DNA is TGTGCTAGTGGTTTGGTCTCGCTAGCGGGGGATTACTACGAGCAGTACTTC. Translation: CASGLVSLAGDYYEQYF.